This entry is about one T cell receptor (beta chain). What it binds is unknown. The sample originates from a study of cytomegalovirus exposure and HLA in healthy donors. With 60 Vbeta and 13 Jbeta primers, the PCR was carried out. The assay was immunoSEQ multiplex PCR, and TCRdb's table has in-frame clones only and misses some. The table lists 100,000 to 150,000 clones, about 82% of them singletons. CDR3 size: 13 residues. Between the trimmed V and J ends, which lost 5 bases and 2 bases, there was a span of 9 bases. CDR1 is SGHVS and CDR2 is FNYEAQ in the germline V gene. Study results and limitations: For most TCR beta V segments, an earlier analysis put the productive rate at about 87% or about 30% of the time. When the data were analyzed later, several of the most significant clusters appeared to be linked to common viral pathogens.

The TCR sequence derives from a man in his forties or fifties in good health and CMV-seronegative. The sequenced sample consisted of PBMCs. V and J are TRBV7-6 and TRBJ1-2, with TRBD1 as a possible D gene (5 bases). The CDR3 sequence is CASSPTENYGYTF. The CDR3 nucleotides read TGTGCCAGCAGCCCGACAGAAAACTATGGCTACACCTTC.